Sequencing of this TCR beta chain was carried out in a study of identical twins. This clonotype was observed a single time. Antigen: not known. TCRdb passed the 5' RACE reads through MiXCR, listing each CDR3 protein once. The data hold under 900,000 distinct CDR3 sequences, with 10% to 15% observed a single time. Findings of the study overall: Carriage of fewer insertions was seen in abundant cord blood beta clonotypes, whereas memory repertoires showed none.

This same sample was also part of a study on yellow fever vaccine responses in identical twins.

The sequence derives from a woman aged 18-29 years in good health. Sequencing was carried out using PBMCs.

CDR3 sequence reads: CASSADSKFADTQYF. In DNA form, the CDR3 reads TGTGCCAGCAGCGCGGACTCCAAGTTCGCAGATACGCAGTATTTT. The chain combines TRBV13 with TRBJ2-3; tentative D call: TRBD2 (5 bases). V lost 5 bases and J lost 4, with 16 bases in between. CDR3 length: 15 amino acids. The V gene's germline CDR1 is PRHDT and CDR2 FYEKMQ (reference sequence). The full variable domain, its missing parts supplied by reference TRBV13 and TRBJ2-3, is AAGVIQSPRHLIKEKRETATLKCYPIPRHDTVYWYQQGPGQDPQFLISFYEKMQSDKGSIPDRFSAQQFSDYHSELNMSSLELGDSALYFCASSADSKFADTQYFGPGTRLTVL.